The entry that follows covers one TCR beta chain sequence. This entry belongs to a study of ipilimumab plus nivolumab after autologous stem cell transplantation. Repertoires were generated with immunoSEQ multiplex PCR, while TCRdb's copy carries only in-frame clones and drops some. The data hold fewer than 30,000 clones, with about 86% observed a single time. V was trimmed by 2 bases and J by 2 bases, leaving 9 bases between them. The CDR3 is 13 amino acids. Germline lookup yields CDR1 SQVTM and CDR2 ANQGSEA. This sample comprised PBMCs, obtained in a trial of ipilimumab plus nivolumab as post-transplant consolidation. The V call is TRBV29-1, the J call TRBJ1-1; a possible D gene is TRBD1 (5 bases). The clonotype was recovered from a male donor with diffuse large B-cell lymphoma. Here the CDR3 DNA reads TGCAGCGTTGAATCAGACAGTAACACTGAAGCTTTCTTT. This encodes CSVESDSNTEAFF.